These 26 T cell receptor beta chains came from one sample sequenced in a study (dated by TCRdb to the mid-2010s). Library preparation employed RT-PCR. Sequencing took place on an Illumina MiSeq. The public sequencing data were trimmed at Q25 with fastp and processed into clonotypes with MiXCR by TCRdb, which kept only in-frame beta chains. Duplicate CDR3 protein sequences are folded into a single record with the most common DNA and genes. Within this sample are about 700,000 distinct CDR3 sequences, with 12% to 15% of them counted one time only. Of the sample, 3% to 4.5% falls within the top ten clones. Specimen: memory CD4+ T cells from blood. All receptors come from a female donor in good health, serving as a healthy control.

The V gene is TRBV15, the J gene TRBJ1-4; TRBD1 might be the D (5 bases). Between the trimmed V and J ends, which lost 1 base and 5 bases, there was a span of 14 bases. This CDR3 is built from 16 residues. Germline lookup yields CDR1 LNHNV and CDR2 YYDKDF (reference sequence). The CDR3 DNA reads TGTGCCACCAGCAGAGGAGGGACTTGGGGCAATGAAAAACTGTTTTTT. Encoded protein: CATSRGGTWGNEKLFF.

The V and J genes are TRBV29-1 and TRBJ1-2; D possibly corresponds to TRBD1 (5 bases). The germline gives CDR1 SQVTM, CDR2 ANQGSEA. V lost 4 bases and J lost 7, with 13 bases in between. The CDR3 totals 12 residues. The CDR3 nucleotides read TGCAGCGTTGGAGATATTGGGACTGGCTACACCTTC. Its translation: CSVGDIGTGYTF.

V and J are TRBV7-8 and TRBJ2-5; TRBD2 might be the D (7 bases). The V and J ends lost 5 bases and 4 bases respectively, with 20 bases between them. Germline loops: CDR1 SGHVS, CDR2 FQNEAQ. CDR3 length: 16 amino acids. The CDR3 region is CASSSTGTRGAETQYF. Here the CDR3 DNA reads TGTGCCAGCAGCAGTACCGGGACCCGGGGGGCAGAGACCCAGTACTTC.

This clonotype came up many times. The V call is TRBV6-5, the J call TRBJ2-1; 9 positions match TRBD1. The J segment lost 0 bases and the V segment lost 5 bases, leaving 5 bases of the junction unmatched. The CDR3 covers 16 residues. The germline V gene encodes CDR1 MNHEY and CDR2 SVGAGI. The CDR3 is CASSETGGGSYNEQFF. CDR3 bases: TGTGCCAGCAGTGAAACAGGGGGCGGCTCCTACAATGAGCAGTTCTTC.

The V call is TRBV6-5, the J call TRBJ1-3; D may be TRBD1 (6 bases). This CDR3 region has 15 residues. Looked up from germline, CDR1 is MNHEY and CDR2 is SVGAGI. Deletions cut 7 bases from V and 4 bases from J, with 17 bases between. Here the CDR3 DNA reads TGTGCCAGCAAAGACCTGACAGGACTAGGAAACACCATATATTTT. Its protein is CASKDLTGLGNTIYF.

V and J are TRBV12-3 or TRBV12-4 and TRBJ1-2; TRBD1 aligns across 10 bases. The CDR3 spans 16 residues. V shed 3 bases and J 3 bases; nucleotides not matched to a gene: 7. CDR3 residues: CASSLGQGNLDYGYTF. The CDR3 region has the DNA TGTGCCAGCAGTTTGGGACAGGGGAATCTGGACTATGGCTACACCTTC.

The chain recombines TRBV9 with TRBJ2-5, with 10 positions matching TRBD2. CDR3 length equals 16 residues. J was trimmed by 3 bases and V by 0 bases; bases with no gene match: 5. Germline V gives CDR1 SGDLS, CDR2 YYNGEE. The CDR3, as DNA: TGTGCCAGCAGCGTAGAAAGCGGGAGGGCGAAAGAGACCCAGTACTTC. It is translated as CASSVESGRAKETQYF.

The V gene is TRBV15, the J gene TRBJ2-1; TRBD2 agrees at 14 bases. CDR3 length: 19 amino acids. CDR1 is LNHNV and CDR2 is YYDKDF in the germline V gene (reference sequence). V lost 0 bases, J lost 7 bases, and 11 bases stayed unmatched. Here the CDR3 reads CATSRDHGGLAGAGNEQFF. The CDR3 nucleotides are TGTGCCACCAGCAGAGATCACGGGGGACTAGCGGGAGCGGGGAATGAGCAGTTCTTC.

This clonotype was recorded many times. This chain connects TRBV10-3 to TRBJ2-1; D gene ambiguous. The CDR3 contains 15 residues. V was clipped by 10 bases and J by 6 bases, with 22 bases between them. Germline values: CDR1 ENHRY, CDR2 SYGVKD. The CDR3 spells CATYTPDHGFNEQFF. Written as DNA, the CDR3 is TGTGCCACCTACACCCCGGACCATGGGTTCAATGAGCAGTTCTTC.

V is TRBV7-2 and J is TRBJ2-5; D ambiguous. Trimming shortened V by 3 bases and J by 1 base, and 15 bases separated the two germline ends. Germline CDR1 and CDR2: SGHTA and FQGNSA. The CDR3 is 16 residues long. Here the CDR3 reads CASSLGSRATQETQYF. The CDR3 DNA sequence: TGTGCCAGCAGCTTGGGTTCTCGGGCAACCCAAGAGACCCAGTACTTC.

There are many counts of this clonotype. The chain joins TRBV29-1 to TRBJ2-3; D is undetermined. V was cut by 0 bases and J by 2 bases, with 9 bases left in between. Germline lookup yields CDR1 SQVTM and CDR2 ANQGSEA. The CDR3 is made up of 14 amino acids. The DNA for the CDR3 is TGCAGCGTTGAAGATAACGGATTCACAGATACGCAGTATTTT. Translated: CSVEDNGFTDTQYF.

The J gene is TRBJ2-2, the V gene TRBV7-2; no reliable D call. CDR1 is SGHTA, CDR2 FQGNSA, per germline. Trimming pared 5 bases from V and 4 bases from J, leaving 14 bases between. CDR3 length: 15 residues. The CDR3 DNA is TGTGCCAGCAGCGCCACTTTTGTCGGCACCGGGGAGCTGTTTTTT. Amino acids: CASSATFVGTGELFF.

This clonotype was detected once. This sequence joins TRBV24-1 and TRBJ1-5; no clear D. There are 16 residues in the CDR3. The V and J ends lost 5 bases and 0 bases respectively, with 13 bases between them. Germline CDR1 is KGHDR and CDR2 is SFDVKD. CDR3 protein: CATSGFWQYSNQPQHF. The CDR3 DNA follows: TGTGCCACCAGTGGCTTTTGGCAGTATAGCAATCAGCCCCAGCATTTT.

There are many counts of this clonotype. The chain links TRBV20-1 to TRBJ2-2; tentative D call: TRBD2 (6 bases). The CDR3 extends over 15 amino acids. The germline CDR1 and CDR2 sequences are DFQATT and SNEGSKA (reference sequence). V was trimmed by 0 bases and J by 4 bases, leaving 12 bases between them. CDR3 amino acids: CSARDPGEGTGELFF. The CDR3 DNA sequence: TGCAGTGCTAGAGATCCGGGAGAGGGCACCGGGGAGCTGTTTTTT.

The rearrangement joins TRBV15 to TRBJ2-7; D gene uncertain. Trimming took 1 base from V and 3 from J, leaving 10 bases between them. This CDR3 has 14 residues. Germline V CDR1 and CDR2: LNHNV, YYDKDF (reference sequence). The chain's CDR3 is CATSRGSVDYEQYF. The CDR3 bases are TGTGCCACCAGCAGAGGTTCAGTTGACTACGAGCAGTACTTC.

This clonotype was detected many times. The chain has TRBV4-2 and TRBJ2-7, with D maybe TRBD1 (6 bases). This CDR3 comprises 17 residues. CDR1 and CDR2 from the germline V gene are LGHNA and YNFKEQ. V was pared by 0 bases and J by 9 bases, with 24 bases between. In nucleotides, the CDR3 is TGTGCCAGCAGCCAAGACCAATCCGGGACCCTAGGGGGTGGGCAGTACTTC. Translation gives CASSQDQSGTLGGGQYF.

The J gene is TRBJ1-5, the V gene TRBV4-3, with D possibly TRBD1 on 5 matching bases. V dropped 1 base and J dropped 1 base, with 11 bases sitting between them. The germline CDR1 and CDR2 sequences are LGHNA and YSLEER. CDR3 length equals 16 residues. The CDR3, as DNA: TGCGCCAGCAGCCAAGGTTCCGGGGGGAGCAATCAGCCCCAGCATTTT. This gives the protein CASSQGSGGSNQPQHF.

This chain joins TRBV2 and TRBJ1-1; D unclear. The V end was cut by 0 bases, the J end by 0 bases, with 8 bases between. CDR1 SNHLY and CDR2 FYNNEI come from the germline V gene. This CDR3 is built from 15 residues. CDR3 sequence reads: CASSEAPAMNTEAFF. CDR3 in DNA: TGTGCCAGCAGTGAAGCGCCCGCGATGAACACTGAAGCTTTCTTT.

In its sample, this clonotype was seen many times. The chain uses TRBV6-1 and TRBJ1-6, with D perhaps TRBD1 (5 bases). Trimming took off 9 bases at V and 10 bases at J, with 16 bases between the two ends. CDR1 MNHNS and CDR2 SASEGT come from the germline V gene. CDR3 length: 13 amino acids. The CDR3 region has the DNA TGTGCCAGTGACCGGGACGCAAAGTCACCCCTCCACTTT. Translation: CASDRDAKSPLHF.

This clonotype has a handful of counts. The V call is TRBV28, the J call TRBJ2-1; 7 bases fit TRBD1. The CDR3 totals 16 residues. CDR1 and CDR2 from the germline V gene are MDHEN and SYDVKM. After removal of 7 bases from V and 7 bases from J, the junction contained 16 bases not matched to a gene. The CDR3 loop is CASKKQGTVPLNEQFF. Here the CDR3 DNA reads TGTGCCAGCAAAAAACAGGGGACCGTCCCCCTAAATGAGCAGTTCTTC.

This clonotype was detected ten times or more. The chain has TRBV20-1 and TRBJ2-5; 8 bases fit TRBD2. The CDR3 runs 15 residues. In germline, CDR1 is DFQATT, CDR2 SNEGSKA (reference sequence). V lost 5 bases to trimming and J lost 4 bases; unmatched junction nucleotides: 12. CDR3 sequence (DNA): TGCAGTGCTTGGCGTGTGGCGGGGGGAGGAGAGACCCAGTACTTC. As protein: CSAWRVAGGGETQYF.

This clonotype was detected a few times. The chain carries TRBV20-1 and TRBJ2-1; 9 positions agree with TRBD2. Germline loops: CDR1 DFQATT, CDR2 SNEGSKA (reference sequence). The CDR3 spans 14 residues. V shed 5 bases, J shed 1 base, and the junction held 3 bases outside the gene matches. In DNA, the CDR3 is TGCAGTGCTCCGACTAGCGGATCCTACAATGAGCAGTTCTTC. This codes for CSAPTSGSYNEQFF.

V and J are TRBV6-5 and TRBJ2-7; 14 bases map to TRBD2. This CDR3 contains 16 residues. Germline assignment: CDR1 MNHEY and CDR2 SVGAGI. The J segment lost 9 bases and the V segment lost 5 bases, leaving 12 bases of the junction unmatched. The CDR3 DNA reads TGTGCCAGCAGTAAGGGGACTAGCGGGAGTATGTTCGTGCAGTACTTC. Amino acid sequence: CASSKGTSGSMFVQYF.

The CDR3 is CAGAVWDRNNEQFF. CDR3 DNA sequence: TGCGCCGGAGCAGTGTGGGACCGAAACAATGAGCAGTTCTTC. The chain uses TRBV5-1 and TRBJ2-1; D possibly matches TRBD1 or TRBD2 (5 bases each). Looked up from germline, CDR1 is SGHRS and CDR2 is YFSETQ. There are 14 residues in the CDR3. Trimming removed 10 bases at V and 5 bases at J, with 19 bases between.

The chain uses TRBV5-5 and TRBJ2-2, with D tentatively TRBD1 (5 bases). Germline loops: CDR1 SGHKS, CDR2 YYEKEE (reference sequence). V lost 4 bases to trimming and J lost 6 bases, with 22 bases between them. This CDR3 comprises 17 residues. DNA for the CDR3: TGTGCCAGCAGCCAAGACAGTCTTAGGGATCGTGCCGGGGAGCTGTTTTTT. This codes for CASSQDSLRDRAGELFF.

V and J are TRBV15 and TRBJ2-7; TRBD1 matches 12 bases. The CDR3 length is 15 residues. CDR1 is LNHNV, CDR2 YYDKDF, per germline (reference sequence). V trimming: 5 bases; J trimming: 8 bases; junction bases outside the gene matches: 10. The CDR3 spells CATSAPGTGGGQQYF. CDR3 bases: TGTGCCACCAGCGCCCCCGGGACAGGGGGCGGTCAGCAGTACTTC.